This T cell receptor (beta chain) was observed in a study of T cells after yellow fever vaccination. For the study at large: Fractions with few cells were prepared using SMART-Seq v4 Ultra Low Input.

This clonotype was seen at least ten times. Its antigen is as yet unknown. Whole-study results and caveats: At 95% to 97% for CD4 and about 88% for CD8, most primary-vaccination clones showed up again after the booster.

A process of 5'RACE template switching, which added a universal primer site and UMIs, was used to make TCR cDNA. TCRdb called the 5' RACE reads again in MiXCR, with one record for every CDR3 protein. This table holds fewer than 350,000 distinct CDR3 sequences, approximately 4% found once. The CDR3 length is 18 residues. Trimming removed 5 bases from V and 4 bases from J, with 26 bases in between. From germline, CDR1 is LGHNA and CDR2 YSLEER. The TCR sequence derives from a man aged 18 to 30 who received the YFV17D yellow fever vaccine. V usage is TRBV4-3 and J usage is TRBJ1-1; possible D gene TRBD1, 6 bases. The sample in question was PBMCs, obtained 15 days after the yellow fever booster vaccination. DNA for the CDR3: TGCGCCAGCAGCTCGAGCTTACGGGTTTGGTCAGGGGCCACTGAAGCTTTCTTT. Its protein is CASSSSLRVWSGATEAFF.